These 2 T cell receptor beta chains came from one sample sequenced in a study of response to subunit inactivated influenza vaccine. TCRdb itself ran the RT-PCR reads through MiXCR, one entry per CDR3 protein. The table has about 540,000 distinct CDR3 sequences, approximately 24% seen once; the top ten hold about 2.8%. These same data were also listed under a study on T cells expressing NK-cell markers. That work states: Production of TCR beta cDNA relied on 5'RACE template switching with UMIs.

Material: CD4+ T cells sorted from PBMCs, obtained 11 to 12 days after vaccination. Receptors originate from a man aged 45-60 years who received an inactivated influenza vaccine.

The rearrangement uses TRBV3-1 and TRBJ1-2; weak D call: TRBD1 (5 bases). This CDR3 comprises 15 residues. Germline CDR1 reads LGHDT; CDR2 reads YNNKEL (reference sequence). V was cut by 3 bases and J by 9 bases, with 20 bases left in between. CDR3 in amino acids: CASSHWLLGVKSYTF. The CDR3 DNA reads TGTGCCAGCAGCCATTGGCTACTGGGGGTCAAGAGCTACACCTTC.

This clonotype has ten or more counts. CDR3 nucleotide sequence: TGTGCCATCAGTGAGTCCTTGGTCCGGCGTGGGGGCTACACCTTC. This sequence encodes CAISESLVRRGGYTF. This chain links TRBV10-3 with TRBJ1-2; D is ambiguous. The ends were cut back, 0 bases at V and 8 bases at J, with 16 bases in the middle. From germline, CDR1 is ENHRY and CDR2 SYGVKD. This CDR3 has 15 residues.